Sequencing of this TCR beta chain was carried out in a study of CD8 T cells in ankylosing spondylitis. Quantitative 5'-RACE with molecular barcodes produced the TCR beta libraries. TCRdb re-analysed the 5' RACE reads in MiXCR, keeping a single row per CDR3 protein. The sample lists 200,000 to 250,000 distinct CDR3 sequences, 15% to 20% occurring once. Study-level points and caveats: Ankylosing spondylitis blood seemed to carry a telltale TCR beta motif made of under ten highly homologous variants.

For this clonotype: The antigen remains undetermined.

The TCR comes from a male donor with ankylosing spondylitis. The material sequenced was blood, either unsorted or a sorted T cell fraction (not recorded which).

The CDR3 DNA follows: TGTGCCAGCAGTTTGACAGGGGCTGACGAAAAACTGTTTTTT. As protein: CASSLTGADEKLFF. The chain has TRBV12-3 or TRBV12-4 and TRBJ1-4; 8 bases line up with TRBD1. Trimming cost V 3 bases and J 8 bases; bases outside gene matches: 5. The CDR3 runs to 14 residues.